The rows below give T cell receptor beta chains drawn from one sample of a study of vaccination effects on CD4 cells after COVID-19. Only in-frame clones appear in the TCRdb table, and some are missing; sequencing was by immunoSEQ multiplex PCR. In the table there are tens of thousands of clones, around 69% of which are singletons. For these TCRs, the target antigens are not known. The source was CD4+ T cells from PBMCs cultured with HCoV-NL63 spike peptides, collected before COVID-19 vaccination. Every receptor here comes from a human donor who received a COVID-19 vaccine. The CDR3 runs from the conserved cysteine through the conserved F or W. The D gene is left open where the match is weak. Clone size is shown for a subset of rows, as once, few, many or a class of expanded clone.

d_call	v_call	clone_size	j_call	cdr3_nt	cdr3_aa
-	TRBV5-8	-	TRBJ1-5	TGTGCCAGCGGGACGCGGAATCAGCCCCAGCATTTT	CASGTRNQPQHF
-	TRBV11-3	-	TRBJ2-3	TGTGCCAGCAGCTTAGGGCCTAGCACAGATACGCAGTATTTT	CASSLGPSTDTQYF
TRBD1	TRBV19	once	TRBJ2-3	TGTGCCAGTAGTCCCGGGACAGGGAGCACAGATACGCAGTATTTT	CASSPGTGSTDTQYF
-	TRBV5-1	-	TRBJ2-2	TGCGCCAGCAGCATGGGACGGACGAACACCGGGGAGCTGTTTTTT	CASSMGRTNTGELFF
-	TRBV3-1/TRBV3-2	-	TRBJ2-2	TGTGCCAGCAGCCTACAGGGACCTACCGGGGAGCTGTTTTTT	CASSLQGPTGELFF
-	TRBV10-2	-	TRBJ1-6	TGCGCCAGCAGTGGTAGCGGGGCTTATAATTCACCCCTCCACTTT	CASSGSGAYNSPLHF
-	TRBV5-1	-	TRBJ1-1	TGCGCCAGCAGCTTGGATCCGGGACGAATGAACACTGAAGCTTTCTTT	CASSLDPGRMNTEAFF
TRBD1	TRBV6-5	once	TRBJ1-1	TGTGCCAGCGGAGCGGGACAGAAAGCTACTGAAGCTTTCTTT	CASGAGQKATEAFF
-	TRBV3-1/TRBV3-2	few	TRBJ2-3	TGTGCCAGCAGCCAACGGGGGACAGATACGCAGTATTTT	CASSQRGTDTQYF
TRBD2	TRBV5-1	few	TRBJ2-1	TGCGCCAGCAGGTTTAGCGGGGACAATGAGCAGTTCTTC	CASRFSGDNEQFF
TRBD1	TRBV6-5	-	TRBJ1-2	TGTGCCAGCAAGGCCGGGACAGGGGATGGCTACACCTTC	CASKAGTGDGYTF
-	TRBV29-1	few	TRBJ2-5	TGCAGCGTTGCGGGCGAGACCCAGTACTTC	CSVAGETQYF
-	TRBV9	-	TRBJ1-4	TGTGCCAGCAGTCGGTTGGGGGGCGAAACTAATGAAAAACTGTTTTTT	CASSRLGGETNEKLFF
TRBD1	TRBV7-9	-	TRBJ2-2	TGTGCCAGCAGCTTAGTGGCAGGGGGCACCGGGGAGCTGTTTTTT	CASSLVAGGTGELFF
-	TRBV30	few	TRBJ1-6	TGTGCCTGGGACCGGGACGGATCTCTTCCCCTCCACTTT	CAWDRDGSLPLHF
TRBD1	TRBV4-1	-	TRBJ2-3	TGCGCCAGCAGCCAATCTTACAGGGGGCCCACAGATACGCAGTATTTT	CASSQSYRGPTDTQYF
-	TRBV18	-	TRBJ2-5	TGTGCCAGCTCACGATCCGGAGGGGGAGAGACCCAGTACTTC	CASSRSGGGETQYF
-	TRBV6-6	-	TRBJ1-2	TGTGCCAGCAGTTACTCTCCCGAGGCAAACTATGGCTACACCTTC	CASSYSPEANYGYTF
TRBD2	TRBV5-1	-	TRBJ2-3	TGCGCCAGCAGCTATCTAGCGGGGGGCACAGATACGCAGTATTTT	CASSYLAGGTDTQYF
-	TRBV10-1	few	TRBJ1-3	TGCGCCAGCAGGGCGAACTCTGGAAACACCATATATTTT	CASRANSGNTIYF
-	TRBV4-1	-	TRBJ1-2	TGCGCCAGCAGCCAAGTTTCTACATCTACTAACTATGGCTACACCTTC	CASSQVSTSTNYGYTF
TRBD1	TRBV19	-	TRBJ2-1	TGTGCCAGTAGCGGACGACAGGGGCATGAGCAGTTCTTC	CASSGRQGHEQFF
-	TRBV5-8	-	TRBJ1-1	TGTGCCAGCCCCGGGGGGTGGGTCACTGAAGCTTTCTTT	CASPGGWVTEAFF
-	TRBV6-1	-	TRBJ2-5	TGTGCCAGCAGTGAAGAACTGCGTGGAGGGGGTCAAGAGACCCAGTACTTC	CASSEELRGGGQETQYF
TRBD1	TRBV6-6	-	TRBJ2-3	TGTGCCAGCAGGCCACCGGGACAGGGAATAGATACGCAGTATTTT	CASRPPGQGIDTQYF
-	TRBV19	-	TRBJ1-5	TGTGCCAGTAGTAGGGCAGGGGGCAATCAGCCCCAGCATTTT	CASSRAGGNQPQHF
TRBD2	TRBV5-1	once	TRBJ2-1	TGCGCCAGCAGCTTGGAAGGTAGCGGGGGGTTCAAGCAGTTCTTC	CASSLEGSGGFKQFF
TRBD1	TRBV6-6	-	TRBJ2-2	TGTGCCAGCAGTTACGGACAGGGACAGGGGCCCGGGGAGCTGTTTTTT	CASSYGQGQGPGELFF
-	TRBV6-6	-	TRBJ2-2	TGTGCCAGCAGTTCTCAGGGTAACGCCGGGGAGCTGTTTTTT	CASSSQGNAGELFF
-	TRBV5-1	once	TRBJ2-1	TGCGCCAGCAGCCTCGGGGGTAGTGAGGGAAATGAGCAGTTCTTC	CASSLGGSEGNEQFF
TRBD1	TRBV9	-	TRBJ1-1	TGTGCCAGCAGCAATAGACAGGGAAAGAACACTGAAGCTTTCTTT	CASSNRQGKNTEAFF
-	TRBV10-1	-	TRBJ2-2	TGCGCCAGCTCCCGGGACAACTCGAACACCGGGGAGCTGTTTTTT	CASSRDNSNTGELFF
-	TRBV5-4	-	TRBJ1-6	TGTGCCAGCAGCTTTAATCGGGGGGCTGGTTATTCACCCCTCCACTTT	CASSFNRGAGYSPLHF
-	TRBV18	-	TRBJ1-2	TGTGCCAGCTCACCACAGTCAGTCAAGTATGGCTACACCTTC	CASSPQSVKYGYTF
TRBD1	TRBV5-6	-	TRBJ1-6	TGTGCCAGCAGCTCAAAGACAGGGAATTCACCCCTCCACTTT	CASSSKTGNSPLHF
TRBD1	TRBV5-4	few	TRBJ1-1	TGTGCCAGCAGCTCGCGGACAGGGACGAACACTGAAGCTTTCTTT	CASSSRTGTNTEAFF
TRBD1	TRBV7-2	few	TRBJ2-4	TGTGCCAGCAGCTTTTATGGGACAGAACCCGACATTCAGTACTTC	CASSFYGTEPDIQYF
-	TRBV14	-	TRBJ2-6	TGTGCCAGCAGCCACGGGGGTTACTCTGGGGCCAACGTCCTGACTTTC	CASSHGGYSGANVLTF
-	TRBV27	-	TRBJ1-4	TGTGCCAGCGGCCCCTCGGGACGCACTTTATCGAAACTGTTTTTT	CASGPSGRTLSKLFF
TRBD2	TRBV5-1	once	TRBJ2-5	TGCGCCAGCAGCTTGGGTGGGACTAGCGGGAAAGAGACCCAGTACTTC	CASSLGGTSGKETQYF
-	TRBV5-1	few	TRBJ1-2	TGCGCCAGCAGCTCGGACGTTAACTATGGCTACACCTTC	CASSSDVNYGYTF
-	TRBV18	once	TRBJ1-1	TGTGCCAGCTCACCCTCTGACGGGGACACTGAAGCTTTCTTT	CASSPSDGDTEAFF
-	TRBV5-6	-	TRBJ1-1	TGTGCCAGCAGCCTATGGGGGCCCTTTAAGTGGACTGAAGCTTTCTTT	CASSLWGPFKWTEAFF
TRBD1	TRBV18	-	TRBJ1-5	TGTGCCAGCTCACCAGGGACAGGAAGCAATCAGCCCCAGCATTTT	CASSPGTGSNQPQHF
-	TRBV10-3	once	TRBJ2-4	TGTGCCATCAGCGACAGTTCCAAAAACATTCAGTACTTC	CAISDSSKNIQYF
-	TRBV4-2	-	TRBJ2-5	TGTGCCAGCAGCAAGGCGGGGCCAACCTCCGTCCGGGAGACCCAGTACTTC	CASSKAGPTSVRETQYF
-	TRBV12-3/TRBV12-4	-	TRBJ1-5	TGTGCCAGCAGTTTCTCGGGGGATCAGCCCCAGCATTTT	CASSFSGDQPQHF
-	TRBV2	-	TRBJ1-4	TGTGCCAGCAGGAGGGGTTTGAATGAAAAACTGTTTTTT	CASRRGLNEKLFF
-	TRBV6-5	-	TRBJ1-1	TGTGCCAGCAATTCCCACGCCCCGGGGAACACTGAAGCTTTCTTT	CASNSHAPGNTEAFF
-	TRBV2	once	TRBJ1-4	TGTGCCAGCAGTGAAAAACAGGGTCTGGATAATGAAAAACTGTTTTTT	CASSEKQGLDNEKLFF
-	TRBV2	-	TRBJ1-1	TGTGCCAGCAGTGAGGAACAGGGCCCCACTGAAGCTTTCTTT	CASSEEQGPTEAFF
-	TRBV9	-	TRBJ1-2	TGTGCCAGCAGCGTAGCTAAGCGGGGCTCTAACTATGGCTACACCTTC	CASSVAKRGSNYGYTF
TRBD1	TRBV3-1/TRBV3-2	-	TRBJ1-6	TGTGCCAGCAGCCTGACAGGGGTTTTTAATAATTCACCCCTCCACTTT	CASSLTGVFNNSPLHF
TRBD2	TRBV11-3	once	TRBJ2-1	TGTGCCAGCAGCCTGACTAGCGGGTTTTACAATGAGCAGTTCTTC	CASSLTSGFYNEQFF
-	TRBV19	-	TRBJ1-5	TGTGCCAGTAGTAAAGAGGAGCAGCCCCAGCATTTT	CASSKEEQPQHF